The clone carrying this TCR beta chain was observed a few times. This sample includes further DNA sequences coding for the same CDR3. The data were obtained in a study of shared clonotypes between healthy human individuals. Measured with immunoSEQ multiplex PCR; TCRdb has only the in-frame clones, and not every one. The data contain about 2 million clones, roughly 94% of them seen just once; the ten biggest clones take up around 0.13%. The split of CD4+ cells yielded CD45RA+ naive and CD45RA-negative memory subsets. The sequencing sample was made of naive CD4+ T cells sorted from blood. The subset: CD45RA+ positively selected. The TCR sequence derives from a man younger than 35 in good health.

Here the CDR3 DNA reads TGCGCCAGCAGCTTGGATGGGGATAGCAATCAGCCCCAGCATTTT. It translates to CASSLDGDSNQPQHF. The chain has TRBV5-1 and TRBJ1-5; D not resolved. CDR1 and CDR2 (germline): SGHRS, YFSETQ. This CDR3 comprises 15 residues. V was cut by 0 bases and J by 0 bases, with 7 bases left in between.